The 10 T cell receptor beta chains below were found in one sample sequenced in a study of T cells in Graves' hyperthyroidism and ophthalmopathy. Using RNA transcripts as the source, TCR beta CDR3 regions were amplified. RT-PCR in the first round (using the HTBI primer set) targeted the TCR CDR3. One entry per CDR3 protein results from TCRdb running MiXCR on the multiplex PCR reads. The sample contains roughly 280,000 distinct CDR3 sequences, over 15% of which appear only once. Sequencing was performed on blood. The origin of the receptors is a woman between 55 and 75 years old with Graves' ophthalmopathy.

This clonotype was seen ten or more times. The rearrangement joins TRBV12-3 or TRBV12-4 to TRBJ1-5, with unresolved D. The germline V and J ends were trimmed by 1 base and 0 bases, with 4 bases remaining between them. The CDR3 loop spans 14 amino acids. In nucleotides, the CDR3 is TGTGCCAGCAGTTTAGGATTTAGCAATCAGCCCCAGCATTTT. Residues: CASSLGFSNQPQHF.

This clonotype appeared a few times. The chain uses TRBV20-1 and TRBJ1-1; 12 bases match TRBD1. CDR1 DFQATT and CDR2 SNEGSKA come from the germline V gene (reference sequence). The ends lost 4 bases at V and 6 bases at J; junction bases unmatched: 9. The CDR3 is made up of 15 amino acids. CDR3 sequence reads: CSANRPGTGGSEAFF. CDR3 coding DNA: TGCAGTGCTAATAGGCCCGGGACAGGGGGCTCTGAAGCTTTCTTT.

The V call is TRBV29-1, the J call TRBJ2-7; 11 positions match TRBD2. Unmatched junction bases numbered 3, after V lost 6 bases and J lost 2 bases. The germline gives CDR1 SQVTM, CDR2 ANQGSEA. This CDR3 has 13 residues. As DNA, the CDR3 is TGCAGCGTCGGGGGACTAGCGGCCTACGAGCAGTACTTC. It encodes CSVGGLAAYEQYF.

This clonotype was recorded at least ten times. The V gene is TRBV4-2, the J gene TRBJ2-7, with TRBD2 identical over 8 bases. This CDR3 is 13 amino acids long. V shed 8 bases and J 3 bases; nucleotides not matched to a gene: 6. Germline assignment: CDR1 LGHNA and CDR2 YNFKEQ. CDR3 region: CASGPGLDYEQYF. The DNA of the CDR3 is TGTGCCAGCGGCCCGGGACTAGACTACGAGCAGTACTTC.

This clonotype was counted at least ten times. This chain connects TRBV12-3 or TRBV12-4 to TRBJ2-1; 7 positions agree with TRBD2. CDR3 length equals 16 residues. Trimming cost V 4 bases and J 0 bases; bases outside gene matches: 6. In DNA, the CDR3 is TGTGCCAGCAGTTCGTACGGCGGGGGCTCCTACAATGAGCAGTTCTTC. Translation: CASSSYGGGSYNEQFF.

This clonotype was detected only a few times. The V gene is TRBV24-1, the J gene TRBJ2-2, with TRBD1 matching 7 bases. J lost 5 bases, V lost 7 bases, and 6 bases had no gene match. This CDR3 is built from 14 residues. Germline V gene sequence: CDR1 KGHDR, CDR2 SFDVKD. Here the CDR3 DNA reads TGTGCCACCAGAGGGGGCAGAGGGACCGGGGAGCTGTTTTTT. Translation gives CATRGGRGTGELFF.

This clonotype has ten or more counts. This chain connects TRBV29-1 to TRBJ2-3; D unresolved. Germline CDR1 reads SQVTM; CDR2 reads ANQGSEA. This CDR3 has 14 amino acids. V was clipped by 4 bases and J by 3 bases, with 14 bases between them. The CDR3 nucleotides read TGCAGCGTTGTTGGGGTTTTAGTGACAGATACGCAGTATTTT. It specifies CSVVGVLVTDTQYF.

The chain has TRBV28 and TRBJ2-5; D gene unclear. The germline CDR1 and CDR2 sequences are MDHEN and SYDVKM. The CDR3 totals 14 residues. The V end lost 6 bases, the J end lost 3 bases, and 14 bases lay between the germline ends. The CDR3 here is CASSLQTLEETQYF. The CDR3 nucleotides read TGTGCCAGCAGCTTACAGACCCTGGAAGAGACCCAGTACTTC.

The chain employs TRBV7-9 and TRBJ1-4, with D possibly matching TRBD1 (5 bases). V lost 5 bases and J 5 bases, leaving 18 bases between the germline ends. The CDR3 contains 16 residues. Germline V gene data show CDR1 as SEHNR and CDR2 as FQNEAQ (reference sequence). CDR3 bases: TGTGCCAGCAGCGCATCTTGGGACGGCAAAAATGAAAAACTGTTTTTT. Translated: CASSASWDGKNEKLFF.

The chain has TRBV19 and TRBJ1-1; tentative D call: TRBD1 (5 bases). The CDR3 has 15 amino acids. Trimming took 2 bases from V and 0 from J, leaving 10 bases between them. Per the germline V gene, CDR1 is LNHDA and CDR2 is SQIVND (reference sequence). This CDR3 is CASSIYGTLNTEAFF. CDR3 in DNA: TGTGCCAGTAGTATATACGGGACTCTGAACACTGAAGCTTTCTTT.